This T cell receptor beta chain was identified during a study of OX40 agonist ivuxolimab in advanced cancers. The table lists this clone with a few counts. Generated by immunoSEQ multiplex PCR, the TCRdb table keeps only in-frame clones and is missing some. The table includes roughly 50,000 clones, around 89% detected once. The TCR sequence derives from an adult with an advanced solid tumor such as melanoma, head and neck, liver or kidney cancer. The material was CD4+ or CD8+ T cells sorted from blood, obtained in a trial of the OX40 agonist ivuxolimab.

DNA for the CDR3: TGTGCCAGCAGTTTGTCGGGGACAGATAAAAACATTCAGTACTTC. This codes for CASSLSGTDKNIQYF. V and J are TRBV27 and TRBJ2-4; 7 bases agree with TRBD1. This CDR3 spans 15 amino acids. CDR1 and CDR2 (germline): MNHEY, SMNVEV (reference sequence). V lost 3 bases and J lost 4; bases outside the gene matches: 6.